These 3 T cell receptor beta chains were all obtained from the same sample, sequenced in a study of blood T cells in healthy people across ages (dated by TCRdb to between 2015 and 2016). The receptor library was made with 5' RACE. Sequenced using an Illumina HiSeq 2500. A second roughly 7 to 11 cycle PCR used a sample-barcoded 5' primer and a J-beta primer mix. TCRdb passed the public sequencing reads through fastp at Q25 and MiXCR, retaining productive beta sequences. A single entry per CDR3 protein holds the most common genes and DNA from its merged rows. For this sample there are about 1,800,000 distinct CDR3 sequences; 28% appear just once. The ten top clones hold 7.7% of the sample. Sequencing input: blood. Receptor source: a young woman in good health.

This clonotype was observed at least ten times. V usage is TRBV10-3 and J usage is TRBJ1-2, with D perhaps matching TRBD1 (5 bases). V was clipped by 2 bases and J by 3 bases, with 13 bases between them. Germline V gene lookup returns CDR1 ENHRY and CDR2 SYGVKD. The CDR3 runs to 15 residues. The CDR3 bases are TGTGCCATCAGTGAGGAGAAGGGGCTCGACTATGGCTACACCTTC. Residues: CAISEEKGLDYGYTF.

This rearrangement joins TRBV20-1 to TRBJ2-5, with 10 bases identical to TRBD1. The V gene end was trimmed by 5 bases and the J gene end by 4 bases; junction bases not matched to a gene: 7. This CDR3 is built from 14 residues. The germline V gene has CDR1 DFQATT and CDR2 SNEGSKA (reference sequence). The CDR3 DNA reads as TGCAGTGCTTTAGGGACAGGGGAAAGAGAGACCCAGTACTTC. It is translated as CSALGTGERETQYF.

The chain combines TRBV9 with TRBJ1-6; a possible D gene is TRBD1 (6 bases). CDR1 and CDR2 from the germline V gene are SGDLS and YYNGEE. The V gene lost 3 bases and the J gene lost 9 bases, with 19 bases spanning the gap. The CDR3 consists of 16 residues. CDR3 in amino acids: CASSEARGGLGSPLHF. DNA of the CDR3: TGTGCCAGCAGCGAGGCTAGAGGGGGGCTCGGTTCACCCCTCCACTTT.